This TCR beta chain was retrieved from a study of vaccination and CD4 T cells after COVID-19. Overall study context: SARS-CoV-2, HCoV-NL63, HCoV-OC43 and HCoV-229E supplied the overlapping spike peptides used to stimulate cells.

Study conclusions and caveats: Median numbers of SARS-CoV-2-reactive clonotypes increased from 21 to 38 (not a significant change).

The V gene end was trimmed by 6 bases and the J gene end by 3 bases; junction bases not matched to a gene: 16. Germline V gives CDR1 SEHNR, CDR2 FQNEAQ (reference sequence). The CDR3 runs 18 residues. Cultured CD4+ T-cell DNA underwent Oncomine TCR Beta short-read sequencing. TCRdb re-analysed the PCR reads in MiXCR, keeping a single row per CDR3 protein. The table lists about 15,000 distinct CDR3 sequences, roughly 50% of them singletons. Regarding time point: late sampling 161 to 241 days after vaccination in a few convalescent patients. Treatment indicated: roughly ten-day PBMC culture with coronavirus spike peptide pools or control peptides (ViraFEST assay). With regard to this clonotype: Its antigen is undetermined.

The chain is built from TRBV7-9 and TRBJ2-3; 9 bases are shared with TRBD1. The sequence was collected from a human donor who had recovered from COVID-19. Specimen: CD4+ T cells from blood, cultured in vitro, collected about 7 months after SARS-CoV-2 vaccination. CDR3 in DNA: TGTGCCAGCAGGCCACCCCCGGGACAGGGAAGTGATACAGATACGCAGTATTTT. Its translation is CASRPPPGQGSDTDTQYF.